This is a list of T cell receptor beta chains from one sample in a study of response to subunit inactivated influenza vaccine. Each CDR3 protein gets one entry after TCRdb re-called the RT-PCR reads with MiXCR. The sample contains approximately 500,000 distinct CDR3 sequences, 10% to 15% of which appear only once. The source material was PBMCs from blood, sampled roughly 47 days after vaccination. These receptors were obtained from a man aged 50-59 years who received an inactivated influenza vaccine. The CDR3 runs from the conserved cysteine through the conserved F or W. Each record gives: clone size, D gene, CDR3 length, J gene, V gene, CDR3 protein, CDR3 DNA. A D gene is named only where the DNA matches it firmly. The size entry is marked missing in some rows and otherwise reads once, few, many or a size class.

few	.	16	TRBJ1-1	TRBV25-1	CASSESAGHLNTEAFF	TGTGCCAGCAGTGAATCCGCGGGACACCTGAACACTGAAGCTTTCTTT
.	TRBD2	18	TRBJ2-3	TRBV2	CAICSPGLAEKSTDTQYF	TGTGCCATCTGTTCTCCCGGACTAGCGGAAAAATCCACAGATACGCAGTATTTT
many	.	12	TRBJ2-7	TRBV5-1	CASSLGAYEQYF	TGTGCCAGCAGCTTAGGGGCCTACGAGCAGTACTTC
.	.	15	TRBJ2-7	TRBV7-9	CASSLYGTDTYEQYF	TGTGCCAGCAGCTTATACGGGACGGATACCTACGAGCAGTACTTC
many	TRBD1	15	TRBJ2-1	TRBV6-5	CASSYRTGAYNEQFF	TGTGCCAGCAGTTATAGGACAGGGGCGTACAATGAGCAGTTCTTC
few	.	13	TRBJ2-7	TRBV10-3	CATAQATSYEQYF	TGTGCCACCGCGCAGGCCACCTCCTACGAGCAGTACTTC
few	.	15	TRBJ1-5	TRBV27	CASSLGPWGNQPQHF	TGTGCCAGCAGTTTAGGCCCCTGGGGCAATCAGCCCCAGCATTTT
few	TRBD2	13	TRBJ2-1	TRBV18	CASSPSLANEQFF	TGTGCCAGCTCACCTTCACTAGCGAATGAGCAGTTCTTC
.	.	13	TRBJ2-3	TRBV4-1	CASSQGWADTQYF	TGCGCCAGCAGCCAAGGGTGGGCAGATACGCAGTATTTT
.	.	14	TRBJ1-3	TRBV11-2	CASSLFDAGNTIYF	TGTGCCAGCAGCTTATTTGATGCTGGAAACACCATATATTTT
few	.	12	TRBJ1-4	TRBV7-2	CASRNPNEKLFF	TGTGCCAGCAGAAACCCTAATGAAAAACTGTTTTTT
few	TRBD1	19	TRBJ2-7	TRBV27	CASSHAPDRVLPRPYEQYF	TGTGCCAGCAGTCATGCTCCGGACAGGGTCCTACCTCGTCCCTACGAGCAGTACTTC
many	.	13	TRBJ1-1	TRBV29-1	CSVESVLNTEAFF	TGCAGCGTTGAGTCGGTTTTGAACACTGAAGCTTTCTTT
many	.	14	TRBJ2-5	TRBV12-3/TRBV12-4	CASSLNRGIETQYF	TGTGCCAGCAGTCTGAATAGGGGGATCGAGACCCAGTACTTC
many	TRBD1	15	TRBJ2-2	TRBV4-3	CASSQDRTGVGELFF	TGCGCCAGCAGCCAAGATAGGACAGGGGTCGGGGAGCTGTTTTTT
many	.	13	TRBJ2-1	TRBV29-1	CSVEDLGVGEQFF	TGCAGCGTTGAAGATCTTGGGGTGGGTGAGCAGTTCTTC
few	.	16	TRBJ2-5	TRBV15	CATSRERALLGETQYF	TGTGCCACCAGCAGAGAGAGGGCCCTGCTTGGGGAGACCCAGTACTTC
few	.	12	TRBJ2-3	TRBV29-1	CSLNPITDTQYF	TGCAGCCTCAACCCCATCACAGATACGCAGTATTTT
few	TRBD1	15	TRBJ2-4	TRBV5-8	CASSADRGGKNIQYF	TGTGCCAGCAGCGCGGACAGGGGGGGCAAAAACATTCAGTACTTC
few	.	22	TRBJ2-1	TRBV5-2	CASTLVWGEGLPLGISYNEQFF	TGTGCCAGCACACTCGTGTGGGGAGAGGGACTCCCGCTGGGCATCAGCTACAATGAGCAGTTCTTC
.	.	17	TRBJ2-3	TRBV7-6	CASSDELQGGDTDTQYF	TGTGCCAGCAGCGACGAACTCCAGGGAGGTGACACAGATACGCAGTATTTT
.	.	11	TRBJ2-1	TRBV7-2	CASSTPGPQFF	TGTGCCAGCAGCACACCGGGACCCCAGTTCTTC
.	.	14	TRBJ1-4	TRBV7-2	CASSYQGRDEKLFF	TGTGCCAGCAGCTACCAGGGGCGGGATGAAAAACTGTTTTTT
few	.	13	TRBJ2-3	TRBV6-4	CASSAGPTDTQYF	TGTGCCAGCAGTGCCGGGCCCACAGATACGCAGTATTTT
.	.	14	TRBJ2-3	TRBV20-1	CSAKGGVSTDTQYF	TGCAGTGCGAAAGGGGGGGTTAGCACAGATACGCAGTATTTT
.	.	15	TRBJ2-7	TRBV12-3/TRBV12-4	CASSFRGVDPYEQYF	TGTGCCAGCAGTTTCAGGGGCGTAGACCCCTACGAGCAGTACTTC
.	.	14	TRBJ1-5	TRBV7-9	CASSYGQGGQPQHF	TGTGCCAGCAGCTACGGGCAGGGAGGCCAGCCCCAGCATTTT
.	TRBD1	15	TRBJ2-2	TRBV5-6	CASSGQGGVPGELFF	TGTGCCAGCAGCGGACAGGGAGGTGTCCCCGGGGAGCTGTTTTTT
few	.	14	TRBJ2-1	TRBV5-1	CASSLDAGRNEQFF	TGCGCCAGCAGCTTGGACGCCGGTCGCAATGAGCAGTTCTTC